The clone carrying this TCR beta chain has more than one count but fewer than ten. Its antigen is as yet unknown. These data are taken from a study of T cell responses to AZD1222 COVID-19 vaccine. Study-level findings and limits: At baseline, just six or seven AZD1222 recipients tested seropositive. Repertoires were obtained solely post-peak T cell response. Mostly white British, mostly female donors; authors suggested clonal diversity may be underestimated. Spike-specific TCR breadth rose after two AZD1222 doses, and depth rose as well.

In germline, CDR1 is LNHDA, CDR2 SQIVND (reference sequence). The V end lost 4 bases, the J end lost 2 bases, and 11 bases lay between the germline ends. CDR3 size: 14 residues. Using immunoSEQ multiplex PCR, the repertoire was profiled, and TCRdb retains in-frame clones only, with some absent. The top ten clones hold over 3% of a sample with 95,000 to 110,000 clones, 86% of them seen once. This sequence joins TRBV19 and TRBJ1-2; D may be TRBD1 (5 bases). This sequence originates from an adult who received the MenACWY meningococcal vaccine as a control. The input for sequencing was peripheral blood, taken 28 days after the second dose of the MenACWY control vaccine. The CDR3 DNA reads TGTGCCAGTAGTACCCCCTCAGGGAACTATGGCTACACCTTC. This gives the protein CASSTPSGNYGYTF.